Below, 8 T cell receptor beta chains from the same sample are listed, as sequenced in a study of spatial heterogeneity in lung cancer. Points from the study as a whole: The number of expanded tumor alpha and beta chains correlated with mutation number.

MiXCR, run by TCRdb on the 5' RACE reads, gives a single entry per CDR3 protein. In the table there are 3,500 to 4,500 distinct CDR3 sequences, 5% to 6.5% of which are singletons. The sample's time point: sample taken at primary tumor resection. No antigen has been identified for these receptors. The sample here was lung tumor tissue, taken at surgery. These receptors all come from a male donor with early-stage non-small cell lung cancer.

In its sample, this clonotype is medium-sized. V and J are TRBV5-1 and TRBJ2-3; D may be TRBD1 (5 bases). V lost 0 bases to trimming and J lost 5 bases, with 13 bases between them. This CDR3 is built from 15 residues. Looked up from germline, CDR1 is SGHRS and CDR2 is YFSETQ. The CDR3: CASSLEAGLGDTQYF. The CDR3 DNA sequence: TGCGCCAGCAGCTTGGAGGCAGGGTTGGGAGATACGCAGTATTTT.

In this sample, this clonotype is medium-sized (0.01 to 0.1%). CDR3 sequence: CASSLGSGSGYEQYF. DNA for the CDR3: TGTGCCAGCAGCCTAGGTAGCGGGAGCGGTTACGAGCAGTACTTC. The chain links TRBV7-3 to TRBJ2-7, with 9 positions matching TRBD2. The germline CDR1 and CDR2 sequences are SGHTA and FQGTGA. This CDR3 contains 15 residues. Unmatched junction bases numbered 9, after V lost 5 bases and J lost 4 bases.

This clonotype was counted many times. V gene TRBV4-1 combines with J gene TRBJ2-3; TRBD2 agrees at 9 bases. V shed 0 bases, J shed 6 bases, and the junction held 10 bases outside the gene matches. Germline lookup yields CDR1 MGHRA and CDR2 YSYEKL. This CDR3 spans 17 amino acids. CDR3 sequence: CASSQEEIAGVGDTQYF. CDR3 coding DNA: TGCGCCAGCAGCCAAGAGGAAATAGCGGGAGTTGGGGATACGCAGTATTTT.

This clonotype was observed a few times. The V gene is TRBV29-1, the J gene TRBJ2-1, with D perhaps TRBD1 or TRBD2 (5 bases each). The CDR3 extends over 12 amino acids. In germline, CDR1 is SQVTM, CDR2 ANQGSEA. Trimming pared 4 bases from V and 8 bases from J, leaving 12 bases between. CDR3 protein: CSVGKGRDEQFF. CDR3 nucleotide sequence: TGCAGCGTTGGAAAGGGGAGAGATGAGCAGTTCTTC.

At least ten counts were recorded for this clonotype. V is TRBV2 and J is TRBJ1-1; D is perhaps TRBD1 (5 bases). V was cut by 6 bases and J by 2 bases, with 13 bases left in between. Germline CDR1 SNHLY, CDR2 FYNNEI. There are 14 residues in the CDR3. In DNA, the CDR3 is TGTGCCAGCAGGCCAGGGCGGGGAAACACTGAAGCTTTCTTT. Protein: CASRPGRGNTEAFF.

This clonotype was detected ten times or more. The chain couples TRBV28 to TRBJ2-3; D might be TRBD1 (6 bases). The CDR3 is 14 residues long. CDR1 and CDR2 from the germline V gene are MDHEN and SYDVKM. Trimming left V 2 bases short and J 3 bases short, with 9 bases between. The CDR3 is CASSLARGTDTQYF. In DNA, the CDR3 is TGTGCCAGCAGTTTAGCCAGGGGAACAGATACGCAGTATTTT.

The gene calls are TRBV20-1 and TRBJ2-2; 11 bases agree with TRBD2. The junction had 4 bases not matched to a gene; V was cut back by 3 bases and J by 4 bases. The CDR3 loop spans 15 amino acids. In germline, CDR1 is DFQATT, CDR2 SNEGSKA (reference sequence). CDR3 in amino acids: CSARRLAGITGELFF. The CDR3 bases are TGCAGTGCTAGGAGACTAGCGGGAATCACCGGGGAGCTGTTTTTT.

This clonotype was seen at least ten times. The chain links TRBV11-2 to TRBJ2-6; D gene unclear. The CDR3 totals 17 residues. V gave up 1 base and J gave up 4 bases, with 14 bases separating them. The germline CDR1 and CDR2 sequences are SGHAT and FQNNGV. The CDR3 reads CASSLVFRVTGANVLTF. CDR3 DNA: TGTGCCAGCAGCTTAGTATTCCGGGTTACGGGGGCCAACGTCCTGACTTTC.